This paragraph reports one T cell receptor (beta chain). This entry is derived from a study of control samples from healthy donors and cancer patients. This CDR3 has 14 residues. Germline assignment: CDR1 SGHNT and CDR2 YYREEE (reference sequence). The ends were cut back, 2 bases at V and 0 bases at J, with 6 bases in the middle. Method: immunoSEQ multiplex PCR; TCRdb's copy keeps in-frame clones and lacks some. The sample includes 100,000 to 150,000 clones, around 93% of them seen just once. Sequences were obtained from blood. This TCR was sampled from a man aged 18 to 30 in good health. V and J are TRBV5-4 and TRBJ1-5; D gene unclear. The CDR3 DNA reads TGTGCCAGCAGCTTTTCCGGTAGCAATCAGCCCCAGCATTTT. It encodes CASSFSGSNQPQHF.